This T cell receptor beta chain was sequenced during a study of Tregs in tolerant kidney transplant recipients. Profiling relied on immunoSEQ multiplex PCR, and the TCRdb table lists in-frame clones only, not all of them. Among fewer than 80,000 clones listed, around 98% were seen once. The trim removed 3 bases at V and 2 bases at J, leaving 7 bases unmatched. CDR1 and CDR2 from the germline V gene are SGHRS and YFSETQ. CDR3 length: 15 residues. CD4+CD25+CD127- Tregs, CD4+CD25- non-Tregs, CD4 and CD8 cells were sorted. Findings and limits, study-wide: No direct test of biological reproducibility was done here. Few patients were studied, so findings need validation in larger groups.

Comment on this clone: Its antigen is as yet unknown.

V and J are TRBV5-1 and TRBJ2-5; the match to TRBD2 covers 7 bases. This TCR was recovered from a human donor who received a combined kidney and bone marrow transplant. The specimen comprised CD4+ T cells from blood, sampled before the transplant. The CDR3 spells CASSSRVGGQETQYF. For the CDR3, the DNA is TGCGCCAGCAGCTCTCGGGTGGGGGGGCAAGAGACCCAGTACTTC.